The rows below give T cell receptor beta chains drawn from one sample of a study of blood T cells in healthy people across ages. TCRdb passed the 5' RACE reads through MiXCR, listing each CDR3 protein once. The sample lists 800,000 to 1,300,000 distinct CDR3 sequences; less than 25% were seen once. These data were likewise used in another study, on T cells of mothers and their children.

The sequencing input was blood. Receptors originate from a girl aged 2-15 years in good health. The CDR3 runs from the conserved cysteine through the conserved F or W. Size values are once, few and many counts, or a class for expanded clones, and some rows have none.

>TRBV5-1|-|TRBJ1-2
CASSSHPREELGYTF
>TRBV29-1|-|-
CSVVPTGLEWGEQFF
>TRBV28|-|TRBJ2-6
CASSLRGAPGANVLTF
>TRBV2|-|TRBJ2-5
CASSRLAGGPETQYF
>TRBV7-8|-|TRBJ2-7
CASSALGTGKYEQYF
>TRBV4-3|-|TRBJ1-2
CASSQVTIGVDEITF
>TRBV29-1|few|TRBJ1-5
CSVEDQEGARQPQHF
>TRBV14|-|TRBJ1-3
CASSPDIPGNTIYF
>TRBV20-1|-|TRBJ1-1
CSARDPDRGWGTEAFF
>TRBV29-1|-|TRBJ1-2
CSFVGTGVRGYTF
>TRBV7-6|few|TRBJ2-7
CASSALRGTEQYF
>TRBV29-1|-|TRBJ2-1
CSVESSGDYNEQFF
>TRBV4-2|-|TRBJ2-5
CASSQEGSGGETQYF
>TRBV6-5|-|TRBJ2-7
CASSSRGDHYEQYF
>TRBV7-6|few|-
CASSLLPLSGGPLSEQYF
>TRBV21-1|few|TRBJ2-7
CARKKGRYTYEQYF
>TRBV29-1|few|-
CSVEDLLASGGDNEQFF
>TRBV28|few|TRBJ2-5
CASSPQDQETQYF
>TRBV25-1|few|TRBJ1-1
CASRYEGENTEAFF
>TRBV7-9|many|TRBJ1-6
CASSLGGSPLHF
>TRBV12-3/TRBV12-4|-|TRBJ1-2
CASSRQGVGYTF
>TRBV4-2|-|TRBJ2-1
CASSQVWTSGSNEQFF
>TRBV5-1|-|TRBJ2-3
CASSPSTGGTDTQYF
>TRBV25-1|few|TRBJ2-4
CASSLLGGRDLAKNIQYF
>TRBV5-6|few|TRBJ2-5
CASSSQIQETQYF
>TRBV5-1|few|TRBJ2-5
CASSPLQGTLLVETQYF
>TRBV29-1|few|TRBJ2-3
CNVEGYRGSSTDTQYF
>TRBV7-2|-|TRBJ2-3
CASSLLAGVGGDTQYF
>TRBV20-1|once|TRBJ2-1
CSASHRTSGFYNEQFF
>TRBV7-3|-|TRBJ2-1
CASSPSPRDEQFF
>TRBV11-3|-|TRBJ2-7
CASSFDVGSYEQYF
>TRBV7-2|few|TRBJ2-5
CASSTGTGIETQYF
>TRBV7-3|-|-
CASSFFYGYEQYF
>TRBV7-9|-|TRBJ2-5
CASSSPRGLQETQYF
>TRBV5-6|-|TRBJ2-7
CASSLVPGGSSYEQYF
>TRBV20-1|-|TRBJ2-1
CSARASGTYNEQFF
>TRBV7-9|-|TRBJ2-3
CASSLGEITHTDTQYF
>TRBV6-7|-|TRBJ2-1
CASSYSRGSSYNEQFF
>TRBV9|many|TRBJ2-1
CASSVGSSYNEQFF
>TRBV7-3|few|TRBJ2-3
CASSNRDRGLDTQYF
>TRBV3-1|few|TRBJ2-5
CASRTGSKETQYF
>TRBV12-3/TRBV12-4|-|TRBJ2-3
CASGRENADTQYF
>TRBV5-1|-|TRBJ2-1
CASSHLPADNYNEQFF